The rows below give T cell receptor beta chains drawn from one sample of a study of T cells in Graves' hyperthyroidism and ophthalmopathy. TCRdb fed the multiplex PCR reads into MiXCR, producing one record per CDR3 protein. The repertoire holds approximately 590,000 distinct CDR3 sequences, with around 14% as singletons. The material sequenced was blood. These TCRs come from a woman in her twenties or thirties with Graves' hyperthyroidism. The CDR3 runs from the conserved cysteine through the conserved F or W. The D gene is left open where the match is weak. Clone size is stated in some rows and not others, as once, few, many or a class when expanded.

size | D | J | V | DNA | CDR3
many | - | TRBJ2-3 | TRBV11-2 | TGTGCCAGCAGCCCAAGGGGACTCGATACGCAGTATTTT | CASSPRGLDTQYF
many | - | TRBJ1-1 | TRBV5-1 | TGCGCCAGCTCCCCCGGAGGGGGGGTCACTGAAGCTTTCTTT | CASSPGGGVTEAFF
- | - | TRBJ2-5 | TRBV4-1 | TGCGCCAGCAGCCTCGGAGTTAGAGAGACCCAGTACTTC | CASSLGVRETQYF
few | TRBD2 | TRBJ2-1 | TRBV29-1 | TGCAGCGTTGAAGCTAGCGGGAGCCCTAGGGAGCAGTTCTTC | CSVEASGSPREQFF
few | - | TRBJ2-1 | TRBV6-1 | TGTGCCAGTGCCCGTCTAGCATACTACAATGAGCAGTTCTTC | CASARLAYYNEQFF
- | - | TRBJ2-3 | TRBV5-8 | TGTGCCAGCAGCTTGGGACTAACCCCATCCACAGATACGCAGTATTTT | CASSLGLTPSTDTQYF
few | TRBD2 | TRBJ2-2 | TRBV19 | TGTGCCAGTACCCCACTAGCGGGTACCGGGGAGCTGTTTTTT | CASTPLAGTGELFF
few | - | TRBJ1-3 | TRBV29-1 | TGCAGCGTTGAAGATTATGAGGGGTCTTCTGGAAACACCATATATTTT | CSVEDYEGSSGNTIYF
- | TRBD2 | TRBJ2-5 | TRBV20-1 | TGCAGTGCCGTGGGACTAGCGGGAGAGGAGACCCAGTACTTC | CSAVGLAGEETQYF
many | - | TRBJ1-3 | TRBV12-3/TRBV12-4 | TGTGCCAGCAGTTTCTCGCCCTCTGGAAACACCATATATTTT | CASSFSPSGNTIYF
many | - | TRBJ2-7 | TRBV6-1 | TGTGCCAGCTTTACCTCCCGGGACACCGCCTACGAGCAGTACTTC | CASFTSRDTAYEQYF
many | TRBD1 | TRBJ1-4 | TRBV7-2 | TGTGCCAGCAGCTTAGGACAGGGGGTGTGGGAAAAACTGTTTTTT | CASSLGQGVWEKLFF
many | - | TRBJ2-7 | TRBV10-3 | TGTGCCATCAGTGAGAGGGATCACGAGCAGTACTTC | CAISERDHEQYF
many | - | TRBJ2-7 | TRBV30 | TGTGCCTGGAGCCGGGGCAACTCCTACGAGCAGTACTTC | CAWSRGNSYEQYF
- | TRBD2 | TRBJ2-3 | TRBV6-1 | TGTGCCAGCAGTCCCGGACTAGCGGGAGGGCCCGGCACAGATACGCAGTATTTT | CASSPGLAGGPGTDTQYF
many | TRBD1 | TRBJ2-5 | TRBV15 | TGTGCCACCAGCGGGTCCGGGACAGGGGTAGGGGAGACCCAGTACTTC | CATSGSGTGVGETQYF
- | TRBD2 | TRBJ2-2 | TRBV7-3 | TGTGCCAGCAGCCCCCAGGGGACTAGCGGGAGGGCCCTCCGGTCCGGGGAGCTGTTTTTT | CASSPQGTSGRALRSGELFF
many | - | TRBJ2-3 | TRBV6-1 | TGTGCCAGCATATCGACCACAGCAGATACGCAGTATTTT | CASISTTADTQYF
few | - | TRBJ2-3 | TRBV7-3 | TGTGCCAGCAGCTTAAGCGGGGGCGCCACAGATACGCAGTATTTT | CASSLSGGATDTQYF
many | TRBD2 | TRBJ2-2 | TRBV6-2/TRBV6-3 | TGTGCCAGCAGTCTCCGATCTAGCGGAGACGCCGGGGAGCTGTTTTTT | CASSLRSSGDAGELFF
few | TRBD2 | TRBJ2-1 | TRBV6-1 | TGTGCCAGCACCCGGGACTACGGGAGTAATGAGCAGTTCTTC | CASTRDYGSNEQFF
many | - | TRBJ2-1 | TRBV9 | TGTGCCAGCAGCTCACGGGAGATGAGTTACAATGAGCAGTTCTTC | CASSSREMSYNEQFF
- | TRBD2 | TRBJ2-3 | TRBV7-2 | TGTGCCAGCAGCTTACGGACTAGCGGGATGGAAGATACGCAGTATTTT | CASSLRTSGMEDTQYF
few | TRBD2 | TRBJ2-7 | TRBV4-1 | TGCGCCAGCAGCCGCCGACTAGCGCCCCTTTCCTACGAGCAGTACTTC | CASSRRLAPLSYEQYF
many | - | TRBJ2-2 | TRBV7-3 | TGTGCAGGGCCGACCGGGGAGCTGTTTTTT | CAGPTGELFF
few | - | TRBJ2-2 | TRBV11-2 | TGTGCCAGCAGCTTAGATGCCGACCTCCGGGGCGCTAGTACCGGGGAGCTGTTTTTT | CASSLDADLRGASTGELFF
many | - | TRBJ2-7 | TRBV27 | TGTGCCAGCAGTTTCAGTCAGACAGGATACTACGAGCAGTACTTC | CASSFSQTGYYEQYF
many | TRBD2 | TRBJ2-2 | TRBV11-1 | TGTGCCAGCAACTGGACTAGCGGGAGTAGCGGGGAGCTGTTTTTT | CASNWTSGSSGELFF
many | - | TRBJ2-7 | TRBV6-2/TRBV6-3 | TGTGCCAGCAGTTACTCCGTGGGACCCCACGAGCAGTACTTC | CASSYSVGPHEQYF
many | TRBD2 | TRBJ2-3 | TRBV12-3/TRBV12-4 | TGTGCCAGCAGTTTTAAGCTAGCGGGAGGAGGGGATACGCAGTATTTT | CASSFKLAGGGDTQYF
few | TRBD1 | TRBJ2-7 | TRBV30 | TGTGCCTGGACCGGACAGGGTTTGGGTGAGCAGTACTTC | CAWTGQGLGEQYF
many | - | TRBJ2-3 | TRBV3-1 | TGTGCCAGCAGCCAAGATTTGATGGGGGATACGCAGTATTTT | CASSQDLMGDTQYF
many | - | TRBJ2-1 | TRBV28 | TGTGCCAGCAGTTTCCTCGGCCATGAGCAGTTCTTC | CASSFLGHEQFF